The next 29 T cell receptor beta chains were all read from a single sample in a study of cytomegalovirus exposure and HLA in healthy donors. PCR was performed using 60 Vbeta and 13 Jbeta primers. Clones were sequenced by immunoSEQ multiplex PCR, and TCRdb holds only the in-frame ones, with some missing. Here the sample spans over 120,000 clones, 70% to 85% being singletons. Sequencing was performed on PBMCs. The source of these receptors is a woman between 55 and 75 years old in good health and CMV-seropositive.

This chain links TRBV27 with TRBJ2-6; 8 bases are a match to TRBD2. This CDR3 comprises 19 residues. V was pared by 0 bases and J by 2 bases, with 9 bases of the junction left unmatched. CDR1 MNHEY and CDR2 SMNVEV come from the germline V gene (reference sequence). The CDR3 DNA reads TGTGCCAGCAGTTTATCGGCCAGCGGGAGAGGGGCTGGGGCCAACGTCCTGACTTTC. As protein: CASSLSASGRGAGANVLTF.

This clone was seen just once. The V and J genes are TRBV6-6 and TRBJ2-3, with D tentatively TRBD1 (5 bases). Germline lookup yields CDR1 MNHNY and CDR2 SVGAGI (reference sequence). The CDR3 runs to 12 residues. V shed 7 bases and J shed 2 bases, with 7 bases lying between them. The CDR3 loop is CASKQVTDTQYF. In DNA form, the CDR3 reads TGTGCCAGCAAACAGGTCACAGATACGCAGTATTTT.

About this clone: This same CDR3 is encoded by further DNA sequences in the sample. J is TRBJ2-7 and V is TRBV27, with a weak D call TRBD1 (5 bases). CDR1 MNHEY and CDR2 SMNVEV come from the germline V gene (reference sequence). The CDR3 runs to 13 residues. V lost 1 base to trimming and J lost 4 bases, with 8 bases between them. CDR3 sequence: CASSLFPGYEQYF. CDR3 in DNA: TGTGCCAGCAGTTTATTTCCAGGGTACGAGCAGTACTTC.

This clone was found once. The V and J genes are TRBV7-2 and TRBJ1-3; 7 positions agree with TRBD1. The CDR3 runs 17 residues. The junction had 13 bases not matched to a gene; V was cut back by 5 bases and J by 3 bases. Germline CDR1 and CDR2: SGHTA and FQGNSA. The CDR3 nucleotides read TGTGCCAGCAGCCCCTCGACCGGGACAGTCGGTGGAAACACCATATATTTT. It specifies CASSPSTGTVGGNTIYF.

J is TRBJ2-5 and V is TRBV13, with TRBD1 matching over 9 bases. The last part of the DNA fits TRBJ2-7 better; the J call may be wrong. Germline values: CDR1 PRHDT, CDR2 FYEKMQ (reference sequence). The CDR3 is 14 residues long. CDR3 bases: TGTGCCAGCAGCTCCCGGGACAGGGCAGGCGAGCAGTACTTC. Translating gives CASSSRDRAGEQYF.

This CDR3 reads CASSQEGPGETQYF. DNA of the CDR3: TGTGCCAGCAGTCAGGAGGGCCCCGGGGAGACCCAGTACTTC. J is TRBJ2-5 and V is TRBV28; possible D gene TRBD2, 6 bases. Per germline, CDR1 MDHEN and CDR2 SYDVKM. This CDR3 is built from 14 residues. The germline V and J ends were trimmed by 5 bases and 5 bases, with 15 bases remaining between them.

V and J are TRBV6-1 and TRBJ2-1; D unclear. There are 12 residues in the CDR3. Germline loops: CDR1 MNHNS, CDR2 SASEGT. Trimming shortened V by 6 bases and J by 6 bases, and 9 bases separated the two germline ends. The CDR3 loop reads CASSFPPNEQFF. CDR3 nucleotide sequence: TGTGCCAGCAGCTTCCCCCCCAATGAGCAGTTCTTC.

This clone was seen more than once but under ten times. The rearrangement uses TRBV27 and TRBJ1-5, with D tentatively TRBD1 (5 bases). V was shortened by 0 bases and J by 6 bases, with 9 bases between the two germline ends. The germline V gene has CDR1 MNHEY and CDR2 SMNVEV (reference sequence). This CDR3 contains 14 residues. Here the CDR3 reads CASSLSPRVQPQHF. CDR3 coding DNA: TGTGCCAGCAGTTTATCCCCCAGGGTTCAGCCCCAGCATTTT.

The chain couples TRBV9 to TRBJ2-7; no definite D call. Germline loops: CDR1 SGDLS, CDR2 YYNGEE. V was shortened by 3 bases and J by 1 base, with 5 bases between the two germline ends. This CDR3 region has 12 residues. The CDR3 DNA follows: TGTGCCAGCAGCGGTATTTCCTACGAGCAGTACTTC. Translated, it gives CASSGISYEQYF.

The rearrangement uses TRBV4-3 and TRBJ2-7, with a weak D call TRBD1 (6 bases). Per germline, CDR1 LGHNA and CDR2 YSLEER. The ends were cut back, 2 bases at V and 1 base at J, with 12 bases in the middle. CDR3 size: 15 residues. The CDR3 protein is CASSQQAGASYEQYF. The CDR3 coding sequence is TGCGCCAGCAGCCAACAAGCAGGGGCTTCCTACGAGCAGTACTTC.

This sequence joins TRBV29-1 and TRBJ1-2; 9 nucleotides line up with TRBD1. Germline assignment: CDR1 SQVTM and CDR2 ANQGSEA. V gave up 7 bases and J gave up 7 bases; unmatched junction bases: 7. This CDR3 is 12 amino acids long. CDR3 DNA: TGCAGCGCCCGGGACAGGGATGCTGGCTACACCTTC. This encodes CSARDRDAGYTF.

A few counts support this clone. The chain has TRBV6-5 and TRBJ2-1; D might be TRBD2 (5 bases). Germline loops: CDR1 MNHEY, CDR2 SVGAGI. CDR3 length: 11 amino acids. Trimming shortened V by 4 bases and J by 10 bases, and 8 bases separated the two germline ends. The CDR3 DNA is TGTGCCAGCAGTTCAGCGGAAGAGCAGTTCTTC. Amino acid sequence: CASSSAEEQFF.

The V call is TRBV19, the J call TRBJ2-1; 10 nucleotides match TRBD2. CDR3 size: 16 residues. Germline loops: CDR1 LNHDA, CDR2 SQIVND (reference sequence). V gave up 5 bases and J gave up 4 bases; unmatched junction bases: 8. The CDR3 loop is CASSLGLAPTYNEQFF. The DNA for the CDR3 is TGTGCCAGTAGTCTGGGACTAGCGCCCACTTACAATGAGCAGTTCTTC.

The V and J genes are TRBV25-1 and TRBJ2-2; 10 bases match TRBD2. This CDR3 spans 16 amino acids. Germline CDR1 is MGHDK and CDR2 is SYGVNS. V dropped 7 bases and J dropped 2; count of bases not matched to a gene: 7. The chain's CDR3 is CASTLGTSVNTGELFF. The CDR3 DNA is TGTGCCAGCACCCTGGGGACTAGCGTTAACACCGGGGAGCTGTTTTTT.

V and J are TRBV14 and TRBJ2-7; TRBD2 might be the D (5 bases). Trimming stripped 1 base from V and 4 bases from J, with 8 bases between. CDR1 SGHDN and CDR2 FVKESK come from the germline V gene. The CDR3 is 13 residues long. The CDR3, as DNA: TGTGCCAGCAGCCAAGTTCCGGGATACGAGCAGTACTTC. Residues: CASSQVPGYEQYF.

This chain connects TRBV10-3 to TRBJ1-5; 10 bases fit TRBD1. This CDR3 region has 15 residues. Germline V lookup: CDR1 ENHRY, CDR2 SYGVKD. V was clipped by 4 bases and J by 5 bases; unmatched bases: 5. The CDR3 DNA is TGTGCCATCAGTGGGCCTGGACAGGGGGATCAGCCCCAGCATTTT. Amino acids: CAISGPGQGDQPQHF.

J is TRBJ1-2 and V is TRBV6-4, with a possible D match to TRBD1 (5 bases). V shed 6 bases and J shed 7 bases, with 12 bases lying between them. The CDR3 runs to 12 residues. Germline V gene sequence: CDR1 MRHNA, CDR2 SNTAGT. The DNA of the CDR3 is TGTGCCAGCAGCGCCGGGACTTCTGGCTACACCTTC. Translated, it gives CASSAGTSGYTF.

Concerning this clone itself: Distinct nucleotide sequences in the sample also encode this CDR3. The genes are TRBV11-2 and TRBJ2-3, with D possibly being TRBD2 (6 bases). The germline V and J ends were trimmed by 1 base and 3 bases, with 11 bases remaining between them. This CDR3 is 15 amino acids long. Germline V lookup: CDR1 SGHAT, CDR2 FQNNGV. This chain's CDR3 is CASSLGGAGTDTQYF. The CDR3 DNA sequence: TGTGCCAGCAGCTTAGGCGGGGCGGGTACAGATACGCAGTATTTT.

The rearrangement joins TRBV18 to TRBJ2-3; maybe TRBD1 (6 bases). CDR1 KGHSH and CDR2 LQKENI come from the germline V gene. Trimming left V 1 base short and J 4 bases short, with 24 bases between. This CDR3 has 19 residues. CDR3 bases: TGTGCCAGCTCACCACTCCATACAGGGTTGGGAGCACGGGCAGATACGCAGTATTTT. It yields the protein CASSPLHTGLGARADTQYF.

This CDR3 reads CASSLLQGTYGYTF. CDR3 coding DNA: TGTGCCAGCAGCTTATTACAGGGTACCTATGGCTACACCTTC. The chain is built from TRBV7-8 and TRBJ1-2; the D gene is possibly TRBD1 (6 bases). The CDR3 has 14 residues. CDR1 is SGHVS and CDR2 is FQNEAQ in the germline V gene. V was cut by 2 bases and J by 4 bases, with 11 bases left in between.

In nucleotides, the CDR3 is TGTGCCAGCAGTAATAGACAGGACTCCTACGAGCAGTACTTC. Its translation is CASSNRQDSYEQYF. The chain is built from TRBV6-5 and TRBJ2-7, with D perhaps matching TRBD1 (6 bases). The CDR3 is made up of 14 amino acids. Trimming removed 5 bases from V and 0 bases from J, with 11 bases in between. Per germline, CDR1 MNHEY and CDR2 SVGAGI.

The V call is TRBV2, the J call TRBJ2-3, with D tentatively TRBD1 (6 bases). Trimming removed 1 base at V and 4 bases at J, with 15 bases between. The CDR3 runs 16 residues. Germline assignment: CDR1 SNHLY and CDR2 FYNNEI. The chain's CDR3 is CASSEGQGRGADTQYF. As DNA, the CDR3 is TGTGCCAGCAGTGAAGGGCAGGGCAGGGGTGCAGATACGCAGTATTTT.

The CDR3: CASSRDWRASGANVLTF. CDR3 sequence (DNA): TGTGCCAGCAGCAGGGACTGGCGGGCCTCTGGGGCCAACGTCCTGACTTTC. The chain uses TRBV2 and TRBJ2-6; possibly TRBD2 for D (6 bases). Trimming cost V 6 bases and J 0 bases, with 15 bases left between them. The CDR3 consists of 17 residues. The germline CDR1 and CDR2 sequences are SNHLY and FYNNEI.

The CDR3 bases are TGTGCCAGCTCCCCTAGGACAAGGGTCTCCTACGAGCAGTACTTC. Translating it yields CASSPRTRVSYEQYF. The chain recombines TRBV18 with TRBJ2-5; TRBD1 is a possible D gene (5 bases). With the DNA end fitting TRBJ2-7 better, the J assignment may be wrong. The germline V gene encodes CDR1 KGHSH and CDR2 LQKENI. The CDR3 has 15 amino acids.

V is TRBV27 and J is TRBJ1-2, with D hard to call. This CDR3 is 13 amino acids long. Germline CDR1 is MNHEY and CDR2 is SMNVEV (reference sequence). Trimming removed 5 bases from V and 6 bases from J, with 13 bases in between. CDR3 region: CASSPSGTHGYTF. The CDR3 DNA follows: TGTGCCAGCAGTCCCTCGGGAACTCATGGCTACACCTTC.

This chain links TRBV2 with TRBJ2-7; possibly TRBD1 for D (5 bases). V shed 5 bases and J shed 3 bases, with 17 bases lying between them. The germline gives CDR1 SNHLY, CDR2 FYNNEI. CDR3 length equals 15 residues. The CDR3 region is CASSQSDRGSYEQYF. Written as DNA, the CDR3 is TGTGCCAGCAGTCAATCGGATAGGGGAAGCTACGAGCAGTACTTC.

V is TRBV7-3 and J is TRBJ2-1; 8 bases match TRBD2. V trimming: 2 bases; J trimming: 0 bases; junction bases outside the gene matches: 0. Germline assignment: CDR1 SGHTA and CDR2 FQGTGA. The CDR3 runs to 15 residues. CDR3 bases: TGTGCCAGCAGCTTAGGGACTAGCTCCTACAATGAGCAGTTCTTC. Translated, it gives CASSLGTSSYNEQFF.

The chain carries TRBV9 and TRBJ2-7; D is possibly TRBD1 (5 bases). The CDR3 runs 14 residues. The V end was cut by 4 bases, the J end by 2 bases, with 13 bases between. CDR1 is SGDLS, CDR2 YYNGEE, per germline. CDR3 sequence reads: CASSPQVGPYEQYF. The DNA of the CDR3 is TGTGCCAGCAGCCCCCAGGTGGGGCCCTACGAGCAGTACTTC.

With regard to this clone: The same CDR3 is also encoded by other DNA sequences in this sample. V is TRBV28 and J is TRBJ1-2; D uncertain. This CDR3 is 13 amino acids long. Trimming cost V 2 bases and J 1 base, with 5 bases left between them. Germline assignment: CDR1 MDHEN and CDR2 SYDVKM. The chain's CDR3 is CASSLTGNYGYTF. The CDR3 nucleotides read TGTGCCAGCAGTTTAACCGGTAACTATGGCTACACCTTC.